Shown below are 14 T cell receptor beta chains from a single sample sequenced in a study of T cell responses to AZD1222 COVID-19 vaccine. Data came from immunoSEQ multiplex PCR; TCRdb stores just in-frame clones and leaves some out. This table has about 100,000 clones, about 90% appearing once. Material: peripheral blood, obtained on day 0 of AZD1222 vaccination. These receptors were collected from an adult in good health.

The CDR3 nucleotides are TGCGCCAGCAGCCAAGAGGAGGGGGCAGGGGGGTCACCCCTCCACTTT. This codes for CASSQEEGAGGSPLHF. The gene calls are TRBV4-1 and TRBJ1-6; TRBD1 matches 7 bases. CDR3 length: 16 residues. V lost 0 bases to trimming and J lost 10 bases; unmatched junction nucleotides: 9. Looked up from germline, CDR1 is MGHRA and CDR2 is YSYEKL.

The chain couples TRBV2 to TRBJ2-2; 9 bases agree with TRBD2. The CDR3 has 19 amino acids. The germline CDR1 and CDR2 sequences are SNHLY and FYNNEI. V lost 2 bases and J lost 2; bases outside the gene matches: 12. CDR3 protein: CASSERGGWLAGNTGELFF. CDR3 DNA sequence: TGTGCCAGCAGTGAACGGGGAGGGTGGCTAGCGGGAAACACCGGGGAGCTGTTTTTT.

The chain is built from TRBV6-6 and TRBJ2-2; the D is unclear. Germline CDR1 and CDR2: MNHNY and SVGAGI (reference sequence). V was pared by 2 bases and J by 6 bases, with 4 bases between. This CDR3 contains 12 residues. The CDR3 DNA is TGTGCCAGCAGTTACGGTCCCGGGGAGCTGTTTTTT. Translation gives CASSYGPGELFF.

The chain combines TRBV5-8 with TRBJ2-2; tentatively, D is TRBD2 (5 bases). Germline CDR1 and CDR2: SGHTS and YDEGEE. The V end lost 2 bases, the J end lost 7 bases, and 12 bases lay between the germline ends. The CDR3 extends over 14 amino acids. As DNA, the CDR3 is TGTGCCAGCAGCTTTCGCGGGTCAGTCGGGGAGCTGTTTTTT. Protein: CASSFRGSVGELFF.

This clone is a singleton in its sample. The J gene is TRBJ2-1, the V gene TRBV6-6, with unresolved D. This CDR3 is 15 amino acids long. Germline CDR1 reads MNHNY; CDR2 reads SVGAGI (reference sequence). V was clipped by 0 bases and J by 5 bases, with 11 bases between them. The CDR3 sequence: CASSYSWAQNNEQFF. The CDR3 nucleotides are TGTGCCAGCAGTTACTCATGGGCACAGAACAATGAGCAGTTCTTC.

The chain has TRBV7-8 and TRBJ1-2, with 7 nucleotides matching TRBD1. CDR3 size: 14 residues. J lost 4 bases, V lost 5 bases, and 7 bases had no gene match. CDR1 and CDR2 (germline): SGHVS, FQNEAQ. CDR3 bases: TGTGCCAGCAGCGAAGACAGGGCTTTCTATGGCTACACCTTC. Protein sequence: CASSEDRAFYGYTF.

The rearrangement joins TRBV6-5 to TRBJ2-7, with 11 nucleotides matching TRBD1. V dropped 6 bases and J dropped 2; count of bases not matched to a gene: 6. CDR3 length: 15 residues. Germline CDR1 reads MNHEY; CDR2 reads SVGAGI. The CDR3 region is CASRTRDRGTYEQYF. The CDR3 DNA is TGTGCCAGCAGAACTAGGGACAGGGGGACCTACGAGCAGTACTTC.

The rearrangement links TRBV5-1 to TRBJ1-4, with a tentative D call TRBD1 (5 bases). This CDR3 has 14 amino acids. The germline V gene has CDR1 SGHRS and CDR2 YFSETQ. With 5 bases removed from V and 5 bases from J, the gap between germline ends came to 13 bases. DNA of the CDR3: TGCGCCAGCAGTCCGGGGCAGCGAAATGAAAAACTGTTTTTT. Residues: CASSPGQRNEKLFF.

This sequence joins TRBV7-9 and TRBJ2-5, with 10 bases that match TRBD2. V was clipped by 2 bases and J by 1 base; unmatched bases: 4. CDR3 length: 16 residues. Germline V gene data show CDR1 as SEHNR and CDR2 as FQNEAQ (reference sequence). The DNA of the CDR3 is TGTGCCAGCAGCTTAAGGCCTAGCGGGGGCCAAGAGACCCAGTACTTC. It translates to CASSLRPSGGQETQYF.

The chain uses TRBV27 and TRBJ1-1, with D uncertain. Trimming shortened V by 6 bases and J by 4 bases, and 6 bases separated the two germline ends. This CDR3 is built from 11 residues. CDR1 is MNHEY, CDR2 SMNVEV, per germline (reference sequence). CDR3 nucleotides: TGTGCCAGCAGCACTGGCACTGAAGCTTTCTTT. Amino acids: CASSTGTEAFF.

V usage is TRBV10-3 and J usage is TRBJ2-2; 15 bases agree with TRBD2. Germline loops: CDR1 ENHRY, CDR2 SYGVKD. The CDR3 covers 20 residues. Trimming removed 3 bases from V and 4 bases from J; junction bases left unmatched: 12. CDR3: CAISDLTRTSGRGGTGELFF. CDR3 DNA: TGTGCCATCAGTGACCTAACGAGGACTAGCGGGAGGGGCGGCACCGGGGAGCTGTTTTTT.

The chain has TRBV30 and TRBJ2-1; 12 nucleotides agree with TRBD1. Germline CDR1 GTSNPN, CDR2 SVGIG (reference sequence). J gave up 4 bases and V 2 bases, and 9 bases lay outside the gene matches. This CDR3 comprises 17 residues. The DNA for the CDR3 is TGTGCCTGGAGTCCAAGGGACAGGGGGCCTCTTTACAATGAGCAGTTCTTC. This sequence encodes CAWSPRDRGPLYNEQFF. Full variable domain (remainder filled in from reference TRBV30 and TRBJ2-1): SQTIHQWPATLVQPVGSPLSLECTVEGTSNPNLYWYRQAAGRGLQLLFYSVGIGQISSEVPQNLSASRPQDRQFILSSKKLLLSDSGFYLCAWSPRDRGPLYNEQFFGPGTRLTVL.

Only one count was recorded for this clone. CDR3 protein: CASSPHGRGNEQYF. The CDR3 nucleotides are TGTGCCAGCAGTCCCCATGGGAGGGGAAACGAGCAGTACTTC. The rearrangement links TRBV6-5 to TRBJ2-7, with 7 bases matching TRBD2. Germline trimming cut 5 bases from V and 5 bases from J; bases unmatched to any gene: 9. The germline CDR1 and CDR2 sequences are MNHEY and SVGAGI. The CDR3 runs 14 residues.

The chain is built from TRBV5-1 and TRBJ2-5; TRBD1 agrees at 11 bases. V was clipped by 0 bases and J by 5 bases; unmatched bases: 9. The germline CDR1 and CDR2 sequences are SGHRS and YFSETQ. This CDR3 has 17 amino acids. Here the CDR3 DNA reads TGCGCCAGCAGCTTGGGGACAGGGGGCGCCCTTTGGGAGACCCAGTACTTC. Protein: CASSLGTGGALWETQYF.